The 30 T cell receptor beta chains below were found in one sample sequenced in a study of CD8 T cells in Susac syndrome. Random hexamers were used to reverse transcribe roughly 0.5 to 1 ug of RNA. MiXCR, run by TCRdb on the immunoSEQ multiplex PCR reads, gives a single entry per CDR3 protein. Here the sample spans 400,000 to 550,000 distinct CDR3 sequences, approximately 85% being singletons. The source material was CD8+ T cells from PBMCs. These receptors came from a human donor with multiple sclerosis.

In this sample, this clonotype turned up a few times. This chain links TRBV12-3 or TRBV12-4 with TRBJ2-7; D is unclear. The CDR3 has 12 amino acids. With 5 bases removed from V and 6 bases from J, the gap between germline ends came to 11 bases. CDR3 protein: CASSLDILEQYF. In nucleotides, the CDR3 is TGTGCCAGCAGTCTCGACATACTCGAGCAGTACTTC.

V and J are TRBV10-2 and TRBJ2-6; 9 bases line up with TRBD1. The CDR3 has 20 amino acids. Per germline, CDR1 WSHSY and CDR2 SAAADI. V lost 0 bases and J lost 0; bases outside the gene matches: 9. CDR3 sequence: CASSESIRTGVFSGANVLTF. CDR3 nucleotides: TGCGCCAGCAGTGAGTCGATTAGGACAGGGGTATTCTCTGGGGCCAACGTCCTGACTTTC.

The V call is TRBV5-1, the J call TRBJ2-1; TRBD2 aligns across 10 bases. Germline V lookup: CDR1 SGHRS, CDR2 YFSETQ. V shed 0 bases and J 8 bases; nucleotides not matched to a gene: 5. The CDR3 consists of 15 residues. The CDR3 loop reads CASSLGLAGVDEQFF. The CDR3 DNA is TGCGCCAGCAGCTTGGGGCTAGCGGGAGTCGATGAGCAGTTCTTC.

The chain combines TRBV3-1 with TRBJ2-7, with a tentative D call TRBD1 (6 bases). The CDR3 has 16 amino acids. CDR1 LGHDT and CDR2 YNNKEL come from the germline V gene (reference sequence). V lost 1 base, J lost 0 bases, and 13 bases lay in between. Written as DNA, the CDR3 is TGTGCCAGCAGCCAAGTAGGGGGACCCTACTCCTACGAGCAGTACTTC. Amino acid sequence: CASSQVGGPYSYEQYF.

The rearrangement uses TRBV7-9 and TRBJ1-1; a possible D gene is TRBD1 (6 bases). Germline V gene sequence: CDR1 SEHNR, CDR2 FQNEAQ (reference sequence). The CDR3 covers 16 residues. Trimming took 5 bases from V and 4 from J, leaving 20 bases between them. CDR3 loop: CASSPARTVGGTEAFF. As DNA, the CDR3 is TGTGCCAGCAGCCCAGCCCGGACAGTTGGGGGCACTGAAGCTTTCTTT. Full variable domain (missing parts from reference TRBV7-9 and TRBJ1-1): DTGVSQNPRHKITKRGQNVTFRCDPISEHNRLYWYRQTLGQGPEFLTYFQNEAQLEKSRLLSDRFSAERPKGSFSTLEIQRTEQGDSAMYLCASSPARTVGGTEAFFGQGTRLTVV.

This clonotype was recorded only once. The chain links TRBV27 to TRBJ2-1, with unresolved D. CDR1 and CDR2 from the germline V gene are MNHEY and SMNVEV (reference sequence). The germline V and J ends were trimmed by 3 bases and 9 bases, with 12 bases remaining between them. There are 13 residues in the CDR3. Here the CDR3 reads CASSFGPNFEQFF. CDR3 sequence (DNA): TGTGCCAGCAGTTTTGGACCGAACTTTGAGCAGTTCTTC.

The CDR3 DNA follows: TGTGCCAGCAGCTTGCTTGGGGGCATGGGAACTGAAGCTTTCTTT. It yields the protein CASSLLGGMGTEAFF. V is TRBV5-4 and J is TRBJ1-1; D perhaps matches TRBD1 (6 bases). Germline CDR1 SGHNT, CDR2 YYREEE (reference sequence). V was trimmed by 1 base and J by 5 bases, leaving 15 bases between them. This CDR3 is 15 amino acids long.

The rearrangement links TRBV5-4 to TRBJ1-2; D not resolved. V was trimmed by 0 bases and J by 2 bases, leaving 8 bases between them. CDR1 and CDR2 (germline): SGHNT, YYREEE (reference sequence). The CDR3 covers 14 residues. The CDR3 is CASSLGGPNYGYTF. The CDR3 coding sequence is TGTGCCAGCAGCTTGGGCGGGCCCAACTATGGCTACACCTTC.

The chain uses TRBV20-1 and TRBJ2-3, with a tentative D call TRBD2 (5 bases). CDR3 length equals 14 residues. Trimming shortened V by 0 bases and J by 2 bases, and 9 bases separated the two germline ends. In germline, CDR1 is DFQATT, CDR2 SNEGSKA (reference sequence). CDR3 sequence (DNA): TGCAGTGCTAGAGATGAGGACTTCACAGATACGCAGTATTTT. Protein: CSARDEDFTDTQYF.

The rearrangement joins TRBV20-1 to TRBJ2-2, with a tentative D call TRBD2 (6 bases). This CDR3 has 13 amino acids. Germline V gives CDR1 DFQATT, CDR2 SNEGSKA (reference sequence). The V end was cut by 6 bases, the J end by 5 bases, with 13 bases between. The CDR3, as DNA: TGCAGTGCAAAAAGACTAGATACCGGGGAGCTGTTTTTT. Protein product: CSAKRLDTGELFF.

The V gene is TRBV30, the J gene TRBJ2-2, with a tentative D call TRBD2 (6 bases). Trimming removed 2 bases from V and 2 bases from J, with 9 bases in between. The CDR3 spans 14 residues. CDR1 is GTSNPN, CDR2 SVGIG, per germline (reference sequence). This CDR3 reads CAWSIGGNTGELFF. The CDR3, as DNA: TGTGCCTGGAGTATCGGGGGAAACACCGGGGAGCTGTTTTTT.

This clonotype was seen once. This sequence joins TRBV5-1 and TRBJ2-2; 9 bases agree with TRBD2. V shed 7 bases and J 2 bases; nucleotides not matched to a gene: 6. Germline assignment: CDR1 SGHRS and CDR2 YFSETQ. The CDR3 length is 15 residues. As DNA, the CDR3 is TGCGCCAGCGGAATAGCGGGGGATAACACCGGGGAGCTGTTTTTT. Translation gives CASGIAGDNTGELFF. The complete variable domain, with remaining parts taken from reference TRBV5-1 and TRBJ2-2, reads KAGVTQTPRYLIKTRGQQVTLSCSPISGHRSVSWYQQTPGQGLQFLFEYFSETQRNKGNFPGRFSGRQFSNSRSEMNVSTLELGDSALYLCASGIAGDNTGELFFGEGSRLTVL.

The chain links TRBV4-2 to TRBJ2-2; D gene uncertain. V shed 4 bases and J shed 7 bases, with 19 bases lying between them. The germline V gene encodes CDR1 LGHNA and CDR2 YNFKEQ. The CDR3 has 16 amino acids. The CDR3: CASSPLGDTVGGELFF. The CDR3, as DNA: TGTGCCAGCAGCCCCCTAGGAGATACGGTTGGCGGGGAGCTGTTTTTT.

This clonotype has only a few counts. V usage is TRBV11-2 and J usage is TRBJ1-5, with a tentative D call TRBD1 (6 bases). This CDR3 is 13 amino acids long. Trimming cost V 6 bases and J 7 bases, with 13 bases left between them. Germline CDR1 SGHAT, CDR2 FQNNGV. This chain's CDR3 is CASSSGVVQPQHF. As DNA, the CDR3 is TGTGCCAGCAGTTCAGGGGTAGTACAGCCCCAGCATTTT.

The chain carries TRBV28 and TRBJ2-1; 10 bases map to TRBD1. Germline loops: CDR1 MDHEN, CDR2 SYDVKM. With 5 bases clipped from V and 5 bases from J, the junction kept 12 bases outside the gene matches. The CDR3 has 17 amino acids. CDR3 coding DNA: TGTGCCAGCAGTCACAGGGACGGGACAGGGGTAAACAATGAGCAGTTCTTC. Translation: CASSHRDGTGVNNEQFF.

The chain joins TRBV4-1 to TRBJ1-1; D uncertain. Trimming removed 0 bases at V and 0 bases at J, with 17 bases between. Germline CDR1 reads MGHRA; CDR2 reads YSYEKL. The CDR3 spans 18 residues. The CDR3 coding sequence is TGCGCCAGCAGCCAAGATCTTAATTTCGACACGGTGAACACTGAAGCTTTCTTT. It translates to CASSQDLNFDTVNTEAFF.

The CDR3: CAWSTVKKGYEQYF. DNA for the CDR3: TGTGCCTGGTCAACAGTTAAGAAGGGTTACGAGCAGTACTTC. The chain joins TRBV30 to TRBJ2-7; D call uncertain. The CDR3 has 14 amino acids. Germline CDR1 is GTSNPN and CDR2 is SVGIG (reference sequence). Trimming took 5 bases from V and 4 from J, leaving 18 bases between them. The full variable domain, completed using reference TRBV30 and TRBJ2-7, is SQTIHQWPATLVQPVGSPLSLECTVEGTSNPNLYWYRQAAGRGLQLLFYSVGIGQISSEVPQNLSASRPQDRQFILSSKKLLLSDSGFYLCAWSTVKKGYEQYFGPGTRLTVT.

The V gene is TRBV7-9, the J gene TRBJ1-4; 9 nucleotides agree with TRBD1. This CDR3 spans 16 amino acids. J lost 7 bases, V lost 2 bases, and 8 bases had no gene match. Germline V gene lookup returns CDR1 SEHNR and CDR2 FQNEAQ (reference sequence). CDR3 loop: CASSLLGTGNIEKLFF. The CDR3 DNA reads TGTGCCAGCAGCTTACTGGGGACAGGGAATATTGAAAAACTGTTTTTT.

The chain is built from TRBV7-9 and TRBJ1-5; D perhaps matches TRBD1 (6 bases). Trimming pared 4 bases from V and 7 bases from J, leaving 17 bases between. Germline-derived CDR1 and CDR2 are SEHNR and FQNEAQ (reference sequence). This CDR3 contains 15 residues. CDR3 region: CASSYGGDNGQPQHF. In nucleotides, the CDR3 is TGTGCCAGCAGCTACGGCGGGGACAACGGCCAGCCCCAGCATTTT.

The chain joins TRBV7-9 to TRBJ2-5; 9 nucleotides line up with TRBD1. Trimming removed 5 bases from V and 3 bases from J; junction bases left unmatched: 7. Germline V gene sequence: CDR1 SEHNR, CDR2 FQNEAQ (reference sequence). The CDR3 sequence is 15 residues long. The CDR3 nucleotides are TGTGCCAGCAGCCCCGCGGACAGGGGAAAAGAGACCCAGTACTTC. Amino acids: CASSPADRGKETQYF.

The rearrangement links TRBV20-1 to TRBJ1-2, with a tentative D call TRBD1 (6 bases). The CDR3 extends over 14 amino acids. The germline gives CDR1 DFQATT, CDR2 SNEGSKA (reference sequence). Trimming removed 5 bases at V and 0 bases at J, with 13 bases between. In DNA, the CDR3 is TGCAGTGCTTTGGACAGCTCTTCTAACTATGGCTACACCTTC. Protein: CSALDSSSNYGYTF.

In DNA, the CDR3 is TGTGCCAGCAGCCCGACTCCGGGACAGAACAATGAGCAGTTCTTC. Protein: CASSPTPGQNNEQFF. The V gene is TRBV7-2, the J gene TRBJ2-1, with 7 bases that match TRBD1. CDR1 and CDR2 from the germline V gene are SGHTA and FQGNSA. The CDR3 is 15 amino acids. The ends lost 5 bases at V and 5 bases at J; junction bases unmatched: 9.

This chain connects TRBV4-1 to TRBJ2-3, with 8 nucleotides matching TRBD2. The CDR3 contains 15 residues. Germline V CDR1 and CDR2: MGHRA, YSYEKL. Trimming took 2 bases from V and 2 from J; bases not matched to a gene: 3. The CDR3 is CASSQLSGVTDTQYF. The DNA for the CDR3 is TGCGCCAGCAGCCAACTTAGCGGGGTCACAGATACGCAGTATTTT.

The chain couples TRBV9 to TRBJ2-2, with 9 bases identical to TRBD1. This CDR3 has 15 residues. V shed 7 bases, J shed 4 bases, and the junction held 8 bases outside the gene matches. Germline V gives CDR1 SGDLS, CDR2 YYNGEE. The CDR3 here is CASAPGTGSTGELFF. CDR3 nucleotide sequence: TGTGCCAGCGCCCCAGGGACAGGGTCCACCGGGGAGCTGTTTTTT.

The rearrangement joins TRBV28 to TRBJ2-7; TRBD1 matches 9 bases. The germline gives CDR1 MDHEN, CDR2 SYDVKM. CDR3 length: 16 amino acids. V shed 6 bases and J 7 bases; nucleotides not matched to a gene: 16. The CDR3 spells CASSQTGTGTLMEQYF. The CDR3, as DNA: TGTGCCAGCAGCCAAACCGGGACAGGGACCCTAATGGAGCAGTACTTC.

This clonotype was counted once. The genes are TRBV6-1 and TRBJ2-7; D unclear. CDR3 length equals 13 residues. CDR1 and CDR2 from the germline V gene are MNHNS and SASEGT. The germline V and J ends were trimmed by 3 bases and 2 bases, with 8 bases remaining between them. The CDR3 nucleotides read TGTGCCAGCAGTGACGGATCAGCCTACGAGCAGTACTTC. It translates to CASSDGSAYEQYF.

This chain links TRBV6-6 with TRBJ2-5; D assignment may be TRBD1 or TRBD2 (5 bases each). Trimming stripped 2 bases from V and 4 bases from J, with 17 bases between. Germline V gene data show CDR1 as MNHNY and CDR2 as SVGAGI (reference sequence). This CDR3 spans 16 amino acids. CDR3 loop: CASSYRFWGFGETQYF. The DNA for the CDR3 is TGTGCCAGCAGTTACCGATTTTGGGGGTTCGGAGAGACCCAGTACTTC.

The chain has TRBV7-2 and TRBJ1-2; 8 bases match TRBD1. Germline loops: CDR1 SGHTA, CDR2 FQGNSA. With 1 base clipped from V and 8 bases from J, the junction kept 15 bases outside the gene matches. The CDR3 loop spans 17 amino acids. The CDR3 DNA sequence: TGTGCCAGCAGCTTAGTGGGGACAGGAGCCCTCGGTGGGGGCTACACCTTC. Protein product: CASSLVGTGALGGGYTF.

The chain combines TRBV14 with TRBJ2-1; 8 positions agree with TRBD1. Germline V lookup: CDR1 SGHDN, CDR2 FVKESK. Unmatched junction bases numbered 5, after V lost 4 bases and J lost 3 bases. CDR3 length equals 15 residues. This CDR3 is CASSPGQGYYNEQFF. CDR3 in DNA: TGTGCCAGCAGCCCCGGACAGGGTTACTACAATGAGCAGTTCTTC.

The rearrangement uses TRBV2 and TRBJ1-1; 7 nucleotides agree with TRBD1. There are 14 residues in the CDR3. Germline V gene sequence: CDR1 SNHLY, CDR2 FYNNEI. The ends lost 7 bases at V and 6 bases at J; junction bases unmatched: 11. As DNA, the CDR3 is TGTGCCAGCACCACGGAGGACAGGCTGGCTGAAGCTTTCTTT. Its protein is CASTTEDRLAEAFF.